Shown below are 16 T cell receptor beta chains from a single sample sequenced in a study of T cell clonality in common variable immunodeficiency. General study points: Fewer deletions and N-nucleotide insertions were reportedly seen in common variable immunodeficiency TCR beta sequences.

Assay used: immunoSEQ multiplex PCR; TCRdb lists only in-frame clones, some missing. The profile covers fewer than 30,000 clones, none occurring a single time. No antigen has been identified for these receptors. Specimen: peripheral blood mononuclear cells. The receptors stem from a human donor with common variable immunodeficiency.

About this clone: The DNA ends 3 residues before the CDR3 does, and the rest of the CDR3 is filled in from the germline J gene. This chain links TRBV7-9 with TRBJ2-7, with TRBD2 matching 9 bases. Germline loops: CDR1 SEHNR, CDR2 FQNEAQ (reference sequence). Unmatched junction bases numbered 6, after V lost 3 bases and J lost 6 bases. The CDR3 spans 14 residues. The CDR3: CASSFSGRFGEQYF. The covered CDR3 bases are TGTGCCAGCAGCTTCAGCGGGAGGTTCGGCGAG.

To note about this clone: The read gets to within 3 residues of the CDR3 end, and the germline J gene fills in the rest. This chain uses TRBV2 with TRBJ1-4, with D possibly TRBD1 on 6 matching bases. This CDR3 region has 15 residues. Trimming left V 6 bases short and J 5 bases short, with 16 bases between. The germline V gene has CDR1 SNHLY and CDR2 FYNNEI. Partial CDR3 DNA: TGTGCCAGCAGGGTCGAAGAGACAGGAAATGAAAAA. As protein: CASRVEETGNEK. The entire CDR3 protein is CASRVEETGNEKLFF.

This clone was seen many times. With the read ending 3 residues before the CDR3 end, the germline J gene is used to fill in that end. The rearrangement links TRBV6-1 to TRBJ2-1, with 8 bases matching TRBD2. After removal of 2 bases from V and 3 bases from J, the junction contained 6 bases not matched to a gene. The CDR3 spans 16 residues. CDR1 is MNHNS and CDR2 is SASEGT in the germline V gene. The CDR3 bases that were read are TGTGCCAGCAGTGAATTTGCTAGCGGGTTCTACAATGAG. It encodes CASSEFASGFYNE. The complete CDR3 protein is CASSEFASGFYNEQFF.

This clone was observed a handful of times. The read falls 3 residues short of the CDR3 end, and the missing part is taken from the germline J gene. The J gene is TRBJ2-7, the V gene TRBV19; 14 nucleotides agree with TRBD2. V trimming: 6 bases; J trimming: 5 bases; junction bases outside the gene matches: 6. The CDR3 is 15 amino acids. CDR1 is LNHDA and CDR2 is SQIVND in the germline V gene (reference sequence). The DNA read from the CDR3 is TGTGCCAGTAGGACGACTAGCGGGAGGGCCCACGAG. It encodes CASRTTSGRAHE. The CDR3 in full is CASRTTSGRAHEQYF.

This clone was seen many times. The CDR3 extends 3 residues past the end of the read, so its final part is completed from the germline J gene. The V and J genes are TRBV18 and TRBJ2-6; 10 nucleotides match TRBD2. The CDR3 length is 20 residues. Germline-derived CDR1 and CDR2 are KGHSH and LQKENI. Trimming at V came to 1 base and at J to 0 bases, leaving 9 bases not matched to a gene. The CDR3 region is CASSPLPQLAGFSGANVLTF. Partial CDR3 DNA: TGTGCCAGCTCACCACTACCGCAACTAGCGGGGTTCTCTGGGGCCAACGTC.

This clone showed up many times. The CDR3 end lies 3 residues beyond the end of the read and is filled in from the germline J gene. The chain couples TRBV30 to TRBJ2-5; D unclear. The CDR3 spans 14 residues. Germline CDR1 is GTSNPN and CDR2 is SVGIG (reference sequence). Trimming left V 0 bases short and J 5 bases short, with 13 bases between. CDR3 region: CAWSVLHVSETQYF. CDR3 bases read: TGTGCCTGGAGTGTACTACACGTCTCGGAGACC.

This clone came up many times. The read halts 3 residues ahead of the CDR3 end, with the missing end drawn from the germline J gene. The chain combines TRBV6-2 or TRBV6-3 with TRBJ2-7; 10 nucleotides align to TRBD2. Unmatched junction bases numbered 11, after V lost 6 bases and J lost 6 bases. The CDR3 is made up of 15 amino acids. Germline assignment: CDR1 MNHEY and CDR2 SVGEGT. The part of the CDR3 DNA that was read is TGTGCCAGCAGGCGTTCTAGCGGGAGCTTCTCCGAG. Protein sequence: CASRRSSGSFSE. The whole CDR3 protein is CASRRSSGSFSEQYF.

In this sample, this clone turned up many times. The CDR3 reads CAWSKSGSETKNIQYF. The CDR3 DNA, read in part, is TGTGCCTGGAGTAAAAGCGGGAGTGAAACCAAAAACATT. The chain is built from TRBV30 and TRBJ2-4, with 8 bases fitting TRBD2. The read halts 3 residues ahead of the CDR3 end, with the missing end drawn from the germline J gene. CDR3 length: 16 amino acids. V shed 2 bases, J shed 2 bases, and the junction held 8 bases outside the gene matches. CDR1 and CDR2 (germline): GTSNPN, SVGIG (reference sequence).

In its sample, this clone ranks as medium-sized. The CDR3 end falls 3 residues outside the read, so it is completed with the germline J gene. This chain connects TRBV29-1 to TRBJ2-1; TRBD2 matches at 13 bases. The CDR3 sequence is 12 residues long. Looked up from germline, CDR1 is SQVTM and CDR2 is ANQGSEA. The V gene end was trimmed by 7 bases and the J gene end by 9 bases; junction bases not matched to a gene: 3. The CDR3 DNA, read in part, is TGCAGCGCCGGACTAGCGGGAGCTGAG. Encoded protein: CSAGLAGAE. The entire CDR3 reads CSAGLAGAEQFF.

Concerning this clone itself: Read data end 3 residues before the CDR3 end; the end is taken from the germline J gene. The chain is built from TRBV30 and TRBJ2-3, with TRBD2 matching 7 bases. V gave up 4 bases and J gave up 2 bases; unmatched junction bases: 12. This CDR3 has 16 amino acids. The germline gives CDR1 GTSNPN, CDR2 SVGIG (reference sequence). The DNA read from the CDR3 is TGTGCCTGGACGAAGGGTGAGCGGGGCCCCACAGATACG. This gives the protein CAWTKGERGPTDT. The whole CDR3 protein reads CAWTKGERGPTDTQYF.

Partial CDR3 DNA: TGTGCCAGCAGTGATGGGACAGCGAGCTCCTACAATGAG. As protein: CASSDGTASSYNE. The full-length CDR3 reads as CASSDGTASSYNEQFF. This chain joins TRBV6-4 and TRBJ2-1, with 7 positions matching TRBD1. The read stops 3 residues short of the end of the CDR3; the missing end is completed from the germline J gene. Germline V lookup: CDR1 MRHNA, CDR2 SNTAGT. V lost 3 bases to trimming and J lost 0 bases; unmatched junction nucleotides: 5. CDR3 length equals 16 residues.

This clone was detected only a few times. The read stops 3 residues short of the end of the CDR3; the missing end is completed from the germline J gene. J is TRBJ1-2 and V is TRBV30; 9 nucleotides agree with TRBD1. The CDR3 sequence is 15 residues long. Germline V gives CDR1 GTSNPN, CDR2 SVGIG (reference sequence). The CDR3 is CAWSHGTGISYGYTF. The DNA read from the CDR3 is TGTGCCTGGAGTCACGGGACAGGGATTTCTTACGGC.

This clone has ten or more counts. The read terminates 3 residues ahead of where the CDR3 ends, so the germline J gene completes it. The chain couples TRBV3-1 (or the pseudogene TRBV3-2) to TRBJ2-7, with 7 bases aligning to TRBD2. V lost 1 base, J lost 0 bases, and 0 bases stayed unmatched. Germline CDR1 and CDR2: LGHDT and YNNKEL (reference sequence). The CDR3 runs to 14 residues. The CDR3 loop reads CASSQAGGSYEQYF. The sequenced CDR3 bases are TGTGCCAGCAGCCAAGCGGGGGGCTCCTACGAG.

In its sample, this clone is medium-sized. Sequencing ends 3 residues short of the CDR3 end; the germline J gene provides the rest. V usage is TRBV4-1 and J usage is TRBJ2-2; 9 bases match TRBD1. CDR3 length equals 16 residues. CDR1 is MGHRA, CDR2 YSYEKL, per germline. V shed 2 bases and J 7 bases; nucleotides not matched to a gene: 8. The CDR3 spells CASSQSRQGGIGELFF. CDR3 DNA, as far as it was read: TGCGCCAGCAGCCAATCGCGACAGGGGGGAATCGGGGAG.

The sample holds a few counts of this clone. CDR3: CASRATGTGGEGYGYTF. Partial CDR3 DNA: TGTGCCAGTAGAGCAACTGGGACAGGGGGCGAAGGCTATGGC. The chain has TRBV19 and TRBJ1-2; 12 nucleotides line up with TRBD1. From the germline J gene comes the end of the CDR3, since the read stops 3 residues before it. With V trimmed by 6 bases and J by 4 bases, 12 bases remained unmatched. This CDR3 contains 17 residues. Germline CDR1 LNHDA, CDR2 SQIVND (reference sequence).

A remark on this clone: The sequenced fragment ends 3 residues before the CDR3 boundary, so the rest is inferred from the germline J gene. This chain uses TRBV11-3 with TRBJ2-5; TRBD2 agrees at 11 bases. The length of the CDR3 is 15 residues. Germline CDR1 SGHNT, CDR2 YENEEA. Losses at the gene ends were 5 bases for V and 1 base for J; bases not matched to a gene: 3. This CDR3 reads CASSPGLAAQETQYF. Incomplete CDR3 DNA: TGTGCCAGCAGCCCGGGACTAGCGGCCCAAGAGACC.